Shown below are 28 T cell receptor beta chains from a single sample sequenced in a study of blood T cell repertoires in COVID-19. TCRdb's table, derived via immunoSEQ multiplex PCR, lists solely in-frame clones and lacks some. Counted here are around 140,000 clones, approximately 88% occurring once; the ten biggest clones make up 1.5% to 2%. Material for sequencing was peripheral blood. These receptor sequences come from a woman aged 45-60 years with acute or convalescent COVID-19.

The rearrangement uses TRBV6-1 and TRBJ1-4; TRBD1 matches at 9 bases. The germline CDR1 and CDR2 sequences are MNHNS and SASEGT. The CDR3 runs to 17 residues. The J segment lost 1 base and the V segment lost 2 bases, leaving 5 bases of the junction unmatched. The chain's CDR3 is CASSESQGQGTNEKLFF. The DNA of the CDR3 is TGTGCCAGCAGTGAATCCCAGGGACAGGGAACTAATGAAAAACTGTTTTTT.

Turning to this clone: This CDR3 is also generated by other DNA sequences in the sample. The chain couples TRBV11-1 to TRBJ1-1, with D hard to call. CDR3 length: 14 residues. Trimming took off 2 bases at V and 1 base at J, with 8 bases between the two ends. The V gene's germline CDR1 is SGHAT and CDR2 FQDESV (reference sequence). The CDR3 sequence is CASSLMARNTEAFF. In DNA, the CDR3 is TGTGCCAGCAGCTTAATGGCCCGGAACACTGAAGCTTTCTTT.

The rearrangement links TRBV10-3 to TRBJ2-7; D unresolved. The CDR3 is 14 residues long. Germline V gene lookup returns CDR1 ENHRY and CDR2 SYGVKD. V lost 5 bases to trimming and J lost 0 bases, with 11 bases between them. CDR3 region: CAISPTRSSYEQYF. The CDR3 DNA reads TGTGCCATCAGTCCAACAAGAAGCTCCTACGAGCAGTACTTC.

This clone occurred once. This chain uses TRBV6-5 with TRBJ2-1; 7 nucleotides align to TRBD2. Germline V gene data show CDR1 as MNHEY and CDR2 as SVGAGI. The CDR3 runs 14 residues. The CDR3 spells CVILGRGRPNEQFF. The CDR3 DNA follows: TGTGTCATACTGGGGAGGGGAAGGCCCAATGAGCAGTTCTTC.

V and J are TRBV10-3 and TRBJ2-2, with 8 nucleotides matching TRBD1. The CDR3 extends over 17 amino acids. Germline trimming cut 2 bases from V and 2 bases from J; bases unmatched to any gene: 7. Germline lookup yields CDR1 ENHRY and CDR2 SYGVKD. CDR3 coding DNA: TGTGCCATCAGTGAGCTCCACAGGGGGACAAACACCGGGGAGCTGTTTTTT. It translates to CAISELHRGTNTGELFF.

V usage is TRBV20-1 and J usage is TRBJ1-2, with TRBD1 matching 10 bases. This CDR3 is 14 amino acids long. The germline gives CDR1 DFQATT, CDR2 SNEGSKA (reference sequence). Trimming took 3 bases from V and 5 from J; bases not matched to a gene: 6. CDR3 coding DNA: TGCAGTGCTAGTCGTGAGGGACAGGGGTATGGCTACACCTTC. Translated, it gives CSASREGQGYGYTF.

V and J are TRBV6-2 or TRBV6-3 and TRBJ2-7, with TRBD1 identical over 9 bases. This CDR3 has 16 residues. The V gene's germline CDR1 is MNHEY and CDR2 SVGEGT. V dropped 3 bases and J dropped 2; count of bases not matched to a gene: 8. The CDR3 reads CASSYQRQGGTYEQYF. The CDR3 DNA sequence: TGTGCCAGCAGTTATCAACGACAGGGGGGAACCTACGAGCAGTACTTC.

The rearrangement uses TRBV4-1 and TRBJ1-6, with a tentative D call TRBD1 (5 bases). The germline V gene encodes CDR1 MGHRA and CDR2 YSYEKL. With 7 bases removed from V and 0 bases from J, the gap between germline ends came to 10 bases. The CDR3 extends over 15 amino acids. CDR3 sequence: CASKRQSSYNSPLHF. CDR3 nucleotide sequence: TGCGCCAGCAAAAGACAGAGCTCCTATAATTCACCCCTCCACTTT.

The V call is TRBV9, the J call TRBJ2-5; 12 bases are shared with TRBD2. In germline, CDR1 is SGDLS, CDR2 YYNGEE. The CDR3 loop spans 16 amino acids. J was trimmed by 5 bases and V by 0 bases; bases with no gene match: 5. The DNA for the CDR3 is TGTGCCAGCAGCGTAGGCGCCGGGACTAGCGGGGAGACCCAGTACTTC. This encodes CASSVGAGTSGETQYF.

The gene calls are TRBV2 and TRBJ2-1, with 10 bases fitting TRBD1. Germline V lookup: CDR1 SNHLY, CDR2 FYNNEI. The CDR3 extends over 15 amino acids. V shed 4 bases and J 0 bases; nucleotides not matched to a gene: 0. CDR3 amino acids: CASSGQGASYNEQFF. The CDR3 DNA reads TGTGCCAGCAGTGGACAGGGGGCCTCCTACAATGAGCAGTTCTTC.

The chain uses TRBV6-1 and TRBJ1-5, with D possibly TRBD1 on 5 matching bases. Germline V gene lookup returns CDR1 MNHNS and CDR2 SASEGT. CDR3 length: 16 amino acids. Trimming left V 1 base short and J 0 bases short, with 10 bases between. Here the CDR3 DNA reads TGTGCCAGCAGTGAAGAGGGGAAAGATAGCAATCAGCCCCAGCATTTT. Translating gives CASSEEGKDSNQPQHF.

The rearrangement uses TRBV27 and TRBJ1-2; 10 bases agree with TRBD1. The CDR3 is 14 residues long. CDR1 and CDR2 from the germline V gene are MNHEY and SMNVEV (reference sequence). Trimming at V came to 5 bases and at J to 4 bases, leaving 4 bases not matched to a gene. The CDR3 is CASSGTGAFYGYTF. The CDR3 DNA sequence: TGTGCCAGCAGTGGGACAGGGGCTTTCTATGGCTACACCTTC.

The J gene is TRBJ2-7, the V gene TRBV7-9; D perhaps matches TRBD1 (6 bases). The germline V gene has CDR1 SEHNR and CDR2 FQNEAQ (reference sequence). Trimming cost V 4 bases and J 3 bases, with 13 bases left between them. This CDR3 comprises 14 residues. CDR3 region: CASSSPQDSYEQYF. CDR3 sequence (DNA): TGTGCCAGCAGCTCCCCCCAGGACAGCTACGAGCAGTACTTC.

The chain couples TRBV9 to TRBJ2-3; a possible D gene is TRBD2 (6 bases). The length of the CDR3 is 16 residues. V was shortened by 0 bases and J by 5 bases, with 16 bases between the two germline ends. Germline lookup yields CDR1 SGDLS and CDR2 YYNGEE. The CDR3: CASSVDAGPAGDTQYF. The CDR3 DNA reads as TGTGCCAGCAGCGTAGATGCGGGACCGGCTGGAGATACGCAGTATTTT.

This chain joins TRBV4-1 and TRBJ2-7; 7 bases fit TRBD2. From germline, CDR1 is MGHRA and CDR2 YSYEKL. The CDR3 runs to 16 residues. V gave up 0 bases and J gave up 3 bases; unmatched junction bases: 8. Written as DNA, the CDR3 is TGCGCCAGCAGCCAAGATCTTATGGGACTACTCTACGAGCAGTACTTC. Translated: CASSQDLMGLLYEQYF.

The CDR3: CASSLGQGNTGELFF. For the CDR3, the DNA is TGCGCCAGCAGCTTAGGACAGGGGAACACCGGGGAGCTGTTTTTT. The V gene is TRBV5-1, the J gene TRBJ2-2; 8 nucleotides align to TRBD1. Germline V gives CDR1 SGHRS, CDR2 YFSETQ. Trimming took 2 bases from V and 1 from J; bases not matched to a gene: 1. The CDR3 is 15 residues long.

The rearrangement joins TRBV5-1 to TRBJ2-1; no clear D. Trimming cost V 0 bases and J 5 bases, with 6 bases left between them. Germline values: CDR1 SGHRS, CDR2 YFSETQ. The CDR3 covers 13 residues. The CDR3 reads CASSLDRDNEQFF. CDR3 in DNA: TGCGCCAGCAGCTTGGACAGAGACAATGAGCAGTTCTTC.

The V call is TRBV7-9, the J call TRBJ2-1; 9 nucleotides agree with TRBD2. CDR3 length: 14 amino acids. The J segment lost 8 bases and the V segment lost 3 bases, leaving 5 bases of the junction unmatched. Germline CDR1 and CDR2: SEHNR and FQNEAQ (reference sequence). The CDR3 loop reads CASSFSGSIDEQFF. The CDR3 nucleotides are TGTGCCAGCAGCTTTAGCGGGAGCATCGATGAGCAGTTCTTC.

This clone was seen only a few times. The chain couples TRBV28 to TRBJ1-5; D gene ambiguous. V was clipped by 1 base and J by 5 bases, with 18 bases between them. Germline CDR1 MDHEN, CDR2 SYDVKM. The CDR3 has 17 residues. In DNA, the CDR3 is TGTGCCAGCAGTTTATCCCCCCTGCGAAATCGGGATCAGCCCCAGCATTTT. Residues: CASSLSPLRNRDQPQHF.

CDR3 DNA: TGTGCCAGCAGCCCCGGGACTAGCGGGAGCGGAACAGATACGCAGTATTTT. It yields the protein CASSPGTSGSGTDTQYF. The V and J genes are TRBV9 and TRBJ2-3, with 14 bases lining up with TRBD2. V lost 4 bases, J lost 3 bases, and 7 bases stayed unmatched. This CDR3 has 17 amino acids. The germline V gene has CDR1 SGDLS and CDR2 YYNGEE.

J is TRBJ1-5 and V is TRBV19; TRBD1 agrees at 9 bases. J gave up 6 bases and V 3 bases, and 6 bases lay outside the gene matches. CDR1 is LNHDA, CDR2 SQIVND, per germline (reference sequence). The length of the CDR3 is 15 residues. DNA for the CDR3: TGTGCCAGTAGTATGATCACAGGGGGCTTTCAGCCCCAGCATTTT. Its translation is CASSMITGGFQPQHF.

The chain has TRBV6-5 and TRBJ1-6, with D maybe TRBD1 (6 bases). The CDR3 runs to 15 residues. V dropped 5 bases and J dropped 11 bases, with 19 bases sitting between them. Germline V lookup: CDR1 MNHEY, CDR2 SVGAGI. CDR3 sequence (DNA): TGTGCCAGCAGTACGAATCAAGGGGGTATTACACCCCTCCACTTT. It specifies CASSTNQGGITPLHF.

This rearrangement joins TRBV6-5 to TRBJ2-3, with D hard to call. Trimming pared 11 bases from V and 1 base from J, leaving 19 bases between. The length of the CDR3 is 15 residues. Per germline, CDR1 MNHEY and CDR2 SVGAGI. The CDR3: CAGRRSATGTDTQYF. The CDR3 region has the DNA TGTGCCGGCCGCCGTTCTGCCACCGGCACAGATACGCAGTATTTT.

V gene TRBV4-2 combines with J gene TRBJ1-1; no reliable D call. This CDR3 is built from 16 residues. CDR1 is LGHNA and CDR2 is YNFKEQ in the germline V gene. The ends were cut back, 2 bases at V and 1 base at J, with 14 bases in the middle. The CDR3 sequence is CASSQRGLLPNTEAFF. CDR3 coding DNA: TGTGCCAGCAGCCAACGAGGTTTGCTACCGAACACTGAAGCTTTCTTT.

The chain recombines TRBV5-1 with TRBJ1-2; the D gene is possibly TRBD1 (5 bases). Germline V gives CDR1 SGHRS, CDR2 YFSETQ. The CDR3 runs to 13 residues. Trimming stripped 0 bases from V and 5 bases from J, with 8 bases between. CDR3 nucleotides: TGCGCCAGCAGCTTGGCACAGGAGTATGGCTACACCTTC. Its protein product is CASSLAQEYGYTF.

In DNA, the CDR3 is TGTGCCAGCAGCTTAACAGGGGGCACCGGGGAGCTGTTTTTT. It codes for CASSLTGGTGELFF. The chain joins TRBV7-3 to TRBJ2-2; a weak D match, TRBD1 (6 bases). CDR1 SGHTA and CDR2 FQGTGA come from the germline V gene. The CDR3 has 14 amino acids. With 0 bases removed from V and 4 bases from J, the gap between germline ends came to 6 bases.

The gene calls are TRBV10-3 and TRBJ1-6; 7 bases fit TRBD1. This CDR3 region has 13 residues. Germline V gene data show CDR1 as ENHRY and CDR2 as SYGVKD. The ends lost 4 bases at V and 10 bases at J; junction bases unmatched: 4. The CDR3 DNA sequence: TGTGCCATCAGTGGAGGGGGCGGGTCACCCCTCCACTTT. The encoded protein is CAISGGGGSPLHF.

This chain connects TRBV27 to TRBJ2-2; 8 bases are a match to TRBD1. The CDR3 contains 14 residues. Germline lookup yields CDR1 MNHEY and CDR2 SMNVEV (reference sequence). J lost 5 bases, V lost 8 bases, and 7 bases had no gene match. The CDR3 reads CASRQGSWTGELFF. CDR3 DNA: TGTGCCAGCCGACAGGGGTCGTGGACCGGGGAGCTGTTTTTT.